These 23 T cell receptor beta chains were all obtained from the same sample, sequenced in a study of tumor and adjacent non-tumor tissue in lung cancer. RNA was extracted from bulk tissue without any cell sorting. TCRbeta libraries were built with three rounds of nested PCR, modified from ARM-PCR. One entry per CDR3 protein results from TCRdb running MiXCR on the multiplex PCR reads. The sample lists approximately 76,000 distinct CDR3 sequences, 65% to 75% occurring once. Specimen: lung tumor tissue. The receptors come from a woman aged 70-85 years with non-small cell lung cancer.

Comment on this clonotype: A junction boundary mismatches the germline segment, possibly from a read error. This chain connects TRBV20-1 to TRBJ2-1; 11 bases map to TRBD2. Germline assignment: CDR1 DFQATT and CDR2 SNEGSKA (reference sequence). The CDR3 runs to 15 residues. The CDR3 bases are TGCCGTGCCAGTACTACTAGCGGGAGTGTCAATGAGCAGTTCTTC. Its protein is CRASTTSGSVNEQFF.

With regard to this clonotype: Because it lacks the conserved phenylalanine or tryptophan at the end, this CDR3 is likely a read error. The limits of the CDR3 on the DNA are not certain, so only TCRdb's listed CDR3 is given. The chain recombines TRBV12-3 or TRBV12-4 with TRBJ2-7; TRBD2 was called by the table and not checked on the DNA. The CDR3 spans 13 residues, counting both ends. This CDR3 reads CGSSVSPSYEQHY.

Many counts were recorded for this clonotype. CDR3 DNA: TGTGCCAGCAGTTCCACCTCAGCCTACCACTTTTCCTACGAGCAGTACTTC. It translates to CASSSTSAYHFSYEQYF. The chain links TRBV28 to TRBJ2-7; D not certain. This CDR3 comprises 17 residues. CDR1 is MDHEN, CDR2 SYDVKM, per germline. Trimming cost V 4 bases and J 1 base, with 20 bases left between them.

Regarding this clonotype: An end of the junction does not agree with germline; a read error may underlie this. The CDR3 loop reads CASSLAGSETYEQCF. In DNA, the CDR3 is TGTGCCAGCAGCTTAGCGGGGTCCGAAACCTACGAGCAGTGCTTC. The V gene is TRBV11-1, the J gene TRBJ2-7, with no clear D. The CDR3 extends over 15 amino acids. Looked up from germline, CDR1 is SGHAT and CDR2 is FQDESV (reference sequence).

Of note for this clonotype: The CDR3 ends on some other residue instead of the conserved phenylalanine or tryptophan, so this is likely a read error. The chain recombines TRBV11-2 with TRBJ2-7; 9 bases are a match to TRBD2. CDR1 is SGHAT, CDR2 FQNNGV, per germline. V dropped 7 bases and J dropped 5; count of bases not matched to a gene: 12. This CDR3 is 15 amino acids long. The CDR3 region has the DNA TGTGCCAGCAACTCCTTAGTGGCGGGAGGGAACGAGCAGTACTAC. It translates to CASNSLVAGGNEQYY.

The CDR3 region is CAVESGRLVLGTDTQYF. The CDR3 DNA reads as TGTGCCGTCGAAAGCGGGAGATTAGTATTGGGGACAGATACGCAGTATTTT. The chain combines TRBV10-3 with TRBJ2-3; TRBD2 matches at 8 bases. Germline CDR1 and CDR2: ENHRY and SYGVKD. The CDR3 extends over 17 amino acids. V trimming: 11 bases; J trimming: 3 bases; junction bases outside the gene matches: 19.

This clonotype has a count of ten or more. This chain connects TRBV5-6 to TRBJ1-2, with no clear D. The V end was cut by 3 bases, the J end by 4 bases, with 10 bases between. The germline V gene has CDR1 SGHDT and CDR2 YYEEEE. The CDR3 has 13 residues. CDR3 nucleotides: TGTGCCAGCAGCTCTACAGAAATCTATGGCTACACCTTC. Residues: CASSSTEIYGYTF.

This clonotype appeared a few times. The chain links TRBV20-1 to TRBJ2-3; D unresolved. The length of the CDR3 is 16 residues. V lost 3 bases and J 3 bases, leaving 19 bases between the germline ends. Germline CDR1 DFQATT, CDR2 SNEGSKA (reference sequence). The CDR3 region has the DNA TGCAGTGCTAGTGACGGCGGAAGGTTTGGGACAGATACGCAGTATTTT. Amino acid sequence: CSASDGGRFGTDTQYF.

A remark on this clonotype: At one end the junction does not follow the germline gene, possibly because of a read error. The rearrangement links TRBV2 to TRBJ2-1; D is possibly TRBD1 or TRBD2 (6 bases each). This CDR3 is 14 amino acids long. The germline V gene has CDR1 SNHLY and CDR2 FYNNEI. The CDR3 DNA follows: TGTGCCAGCAGGCGGCAGGGGAGGCACAATAAGCAGCTCTTC. It codes for CASRRQGRHNKQLF.

This clonotype has a count of ten or more. This chain links TRBV7-8 with TRBJ2-1, with 7 bases lining up with TRBD2. J lost 3 bases, V lost 1 base, and 6 bases had no gene match. The CDR3 length is 16 residues. Germline V CDR1 and CDR2: SGHVS, FQNEAQ. The CDR3 is CASSLVVPSGYNEQFF. The CDR3 DNA follows: TGTGCCAGCAGCTTAGTGGTACCTAGCGGCTACAATGAGCAGTTCTTC.

Concerning this clonotype: A read error is likely, as this CDR3 ends without the conserved phenylalanine or tryptophan. The rearrangement uses TRBV6-1 and TRBJ1-5; D not resolved. Per germline, CDR1 MNHNS and CDR2 SASEGT. Trimming removed 2 bases from V and 8 bases from J, with 13 bases in between. The CDR3 has 14 residues. The CDR3 region has the DNA TGTGCCAGCAGTGAATCGCAAGGTCAGGAGCCCCAGCATTCT. Translating gives CASSESQGQEPQHS.

As concerns this clonotype: Given a much more abundant clone one base away, this may be a read error. This chain connects TRBV28 to TRBJ2-7; D gene ambiguous. Germline CDR1 MDHEN, CDR2 SYDVKM. The CDR3 is 13 amino acids. CDR3 bases: TGTGCCAGCAGCAAGACTTGGTCGCCCGAGGAGTACTTC. This codes for CASSKTWSPEEYF. Filled out from reference TRBV28 and TRBJ2-7, the complete variable domain reads DVKVTQSSRYLVKRTGEKVFLECVQDMDHENMFWYRQDPGLGLRLIYFSYDVKMKEKGDIPEGYSVSREKKERFSLILESASTNQTSMYLCASSKTWSPEEYFGPGTRLTVT.

For this clonotype: The junction departs from the called germline gene at one end, perhaps through a read error. The chain has TRBV6-6 and TRBJ2-3; D is possibly TRBD2 (6 bases). This CDR3 spans 15 amino acids. Germline V gene lookup returns CDR1 MNHNY and CDR2 SVGAGI (reference sequence). The CDR3 reads CASNYTREPTDPQYF. CDR3 DNA sequence: TGTGCCAGCAACTACACCCGGGAGCCGACAGATCCGCAATATTTT.

Details on this clonotype: Likely a read error: the CDR3 ends without its conserved phenylalanine or tryptophan. V and J are TRBV7-8 and TRBJ1-3, with a possible D match to TRBD1 (5 bases). Trimming shortened V by 6 bases and J by 0 bases, and 18 bases separated the two germline ends. The germline gives CDR1 SGHVS, CDR2 FQNEAQ. This CDR3 comprises 17 residues. As DNA, the CDR3 is TGTGCCAGCAGTCCTGAAGGGGCTGATTTCTCTGGAAACACCATATATTCT. Encoded protein: CASSPEGADFSGNTIYS.

A note on this clonotype: A read error is likely, as this CDR3 ends without the conserved phenylalanine or tryptophan. This chain joins TRBV29-1 and TRBJ2-2; 7 nucleotides line up with TRBD2. V was pared by 5 bases and J by 7 bases, with 10 bases of the junction left unmatched. The germline gives CDR1 SQVTM, CDR2 ANQGSEA. The CDR3 spans 14 residues. The CDR3 loop reads CSVRREDRGGELFL. CDR3 DNA sequence: TGCAGCGTTCGACGGGAGGACCGAGGCGGGGAGCTGTTTCTT.

Details on this clonotype: Here the CDR3 omits its conserved ending phenylalanine or tryptophan, so a read error is the likely source. The rearrangement joins TRBV11-3 to TRBJ2-5, with 7 positions matching TRBD1. The germline CDR1 and CDR2 sequences are SGHNT and YENEEA. The CDR3 sequence is 14 residues long. The CDR3 loop is CASSPRGRGETQYY. CDR3 nucleotides: TGCGCCAGCAGCCCCCGGGGCAGGGGGGAGACCCAGTACTAC.

Of note for this clonotype: One end of the junction is discordant with germline, which a read error may explain. V is TRBV12-3 or TRBV12-4 and J is TRBJ2-2; D gene uncertain. CDR3 length: 11 amino acids. CDR3 amino acids: CASNLAGELFF. The CDR3 bases are TGTGCCAGCAATTTAGCCGGGGAGCTGTTTTTT.

The rearrangement joins TRBV10-3 to TRBJ2-1; 9 bases line up with TRBD2. Germline lookup yields CDR1 ENHRY and CDR2 SYGVKD. There are 17 residues in the CDR3. The V segment lost 4 bases and the J segment 8 bases; nucleotides outside the gene matches: 15. CDR3 bases: TGTGCCATCAGTGCGCCTCGCCGAACTAGCGGGTATTATGAGCAGTTCTTC. It codes for CAISAPRRTSGYYEQFF.

This clonotype occurred many times. V and J are TRBV5-1 and TRBJ2-2; TRBD1 matches at 8 bases. This CDR3 comprises 15 residues. Germline lookup yields CDR1 SGHRS and CDR2 YFSETQ. V was pared by 7 bases and J by 7 bases, with 12 bases of the junction left unmatched. The CDR3 nucleotides are TGCGCCAGCCAACCGACGACAGGGGTACGCGGGGAGCTGTTTTTT. Amino acid sequence: CASQPTTGVRGELFF.

With respect to this clonotype: A read error may be the cause here, since a much bigger clone is one base away. This chain links TRBV12-3 or TRBV12-4 with TRBJ2-7; a weak D match, TRBD1 (5 bases). The CDR3 extends over 13 amino acids. The CDR3 here is CASSLAQGYGQYF. In DNA, the CDR3 is TGTGCCAGCAGTTTGGCTCAGGGCTACGGGCAGTACTTC.

The chain couples TRBV29-1 to TRBJ2-1; 7 bases match TRBD1. The CDR3 sequence is 13 residues long. CDR1 SQVTM and CDR2 ANQGSEA come from the germline V gene. The CDR3 region is CCSRQGQHNEQFF. The CDR3 DNA reads as TGCTGCTCTCGACAGGGTCAGCACAATGAGCAGTTCTTC.

The chain links TRBV6-2 or TRBV6-3 to TRBJ2-1; D call uncertain. From germline, CDR1 is MNHEY and CDR2 SVGEGT. V was trimmed by 7 bases and J by 7 bases, leaving 20 bases between them. CDR3 length: 15 residues. The CDR3 protein is CASNLNGVAVNEQFF. For the CDR3, the DNA is TGTGCCAGCAACCTTAACGGTGTGGCGGTGAATGAGCAGTTCTTC.

On this clonotype: The junction shows a germline mismatch at one end, possibly a read error. J is TRBJ2-7 and V is TRBV12-3 or TRBV12-4; TRBD1 is a possible D gene (6 bases). The length of the CDR3 is 13 residues. The CDR3 DNA sequence: TGTGCCAGCAGTTTCCCAGGGGCCTACGTGCAGTACTTC. Translated: CASSFPGAYVQYF.